This T cell receptor beta chain was captured by sequencing in a study of T cell changes during pregnancy in multiple sclerosis. CDR3 length equals 14 residues. Germline V gene sequence: CDR1 LNHNV, CDR2 YYDKDF (reference sequence). The ends were cut back, 0 bases at V and 7 bases at J, with 10 bases in the middle. Sequencing was performed with immunoSEQ multiplex PCR; in TCRdb, only in-frame clones are kept and a portion is missing. The sample has tens of thousands of clones; 92% are singletons. Sequences were derived from peripheral blood, sampled before pregnancy. The V and J genes are TRBV15 and TRBJ2-1; D gene ambiguous. This clonotype was obtained from a female donor with multiple sclerosis, enrolled in a pregnancy study. The CDR3 DNA follows: TGTGCCACCAGCAGAGATCTTGAGTTTAATGAGCAGTTCTTC. Its translation: CATSRDLEFNEQFF.